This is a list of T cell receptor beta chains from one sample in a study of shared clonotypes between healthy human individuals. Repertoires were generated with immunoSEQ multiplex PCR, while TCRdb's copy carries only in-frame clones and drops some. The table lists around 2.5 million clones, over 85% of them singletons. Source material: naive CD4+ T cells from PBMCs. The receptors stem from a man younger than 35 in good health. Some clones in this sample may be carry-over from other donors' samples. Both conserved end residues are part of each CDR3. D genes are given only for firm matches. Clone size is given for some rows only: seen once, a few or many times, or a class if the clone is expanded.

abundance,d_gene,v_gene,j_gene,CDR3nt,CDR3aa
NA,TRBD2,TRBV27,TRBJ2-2,TGTGCCAGCAGTTTAAGACTAGCGGGAGGGACCGGGGAGCTGTTTTTT,CASSLRLAGGTGELFF
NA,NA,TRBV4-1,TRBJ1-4,TGCGCCAGCAGCCAAAGGCGCAGTGCAACTAATGAAAAACTGTTTTTT,CASSQRRSATNEKLFF
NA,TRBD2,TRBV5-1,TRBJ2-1,TGCGCCAGCAGCTTGGGCGGGACTAGTCGGTCCTACAATGAGCAGTTCTTC,CASSLGGTSRSYNEQFF
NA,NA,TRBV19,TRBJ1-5,TGTGCCAGTAGTTACGGGGACGGTGGAACTAGCAATCAGCCCCAGCATTTT,CASSYGDGGTSNQPQHF
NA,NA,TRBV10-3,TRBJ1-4,TGTGCCATCAGTGCAGGTGGGGATGAAAAACTGTTTTTT,CAISAGGDEKLFF
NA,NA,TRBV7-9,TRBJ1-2,TGTGCCAGCGCTCGGGCCCCGACGTCGGATGGCTACACCTTC,CASARAPTSDGYTF
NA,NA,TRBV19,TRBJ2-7,TGTGCCAGTACCCGGGGGGCCGCCTACGAGCAGTACTTC,CASTRGAAYEQYF
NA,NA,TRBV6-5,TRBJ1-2,TGTGCCAGCAGCCTGATCGGAGCTAACTATGGCTACACCTTC,CASSLIGANYGYTF
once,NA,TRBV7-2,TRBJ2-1,TGTGCCAGCAGCCCACTCCCGAGCTCCTACAATGAGCAGTTCTTC,CASSPLPSSYNEQFF
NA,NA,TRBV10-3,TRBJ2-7,TGTGCCATCAGTGAGTCGGGGCTACCCTACGAGCAGTACTTC,CAISESGLPYEQYF
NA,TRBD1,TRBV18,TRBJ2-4,TGTGCCAGCTCTCGTGAACAGGGGGCGGAAAACATTCAGTACTTC,CASSREQGAENIQYF
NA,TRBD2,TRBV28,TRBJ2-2,TGTGCCAGCAGTTTTACCGGACTAGCGGGAGGGCCTGAATCAACGTGGGCCGGGGAGCTGTTTTTT,CASSFTGLAGGPESTWAGELFF
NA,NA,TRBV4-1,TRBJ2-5,TGCGCCAGCAGCCAAGATCAAGCGAGACAAGAGACCCAGTACTTC,CASSQDQARQETQYF
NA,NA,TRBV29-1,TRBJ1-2,TGCAGCGCCGTTCCCGGGACCACGGGAGGCTACACCTTC,CSAVPGTTGGYTF
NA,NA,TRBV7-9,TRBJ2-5,TGTGCCAGCAGCTTACCCCGAGAAGGGCTGTTGCAAGAGACCCAGTACTTC,CASSLPREGLLQETQYF
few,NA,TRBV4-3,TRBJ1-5,TGCGCCAGCAGCCAAGAGACAGGACAGCCCCAGCATTTT,CASSQETGQPQHF
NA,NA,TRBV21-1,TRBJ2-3,TGTGCCAGCAGGAAGCGGCAGGGGGCTCAATCTGGCACAGATACGCAGTATTTT,CASRKRQGAQSGTDTQYF
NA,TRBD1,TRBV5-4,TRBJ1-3,TGTGCCAGCAGCCGACAGGGGGTGGTAGGAAACACCATATATTTT,CASSRQGVVGNTIYF
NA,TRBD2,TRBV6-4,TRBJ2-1,TGTGCCAGCAGTTCAGCGGGAGGGCCCAACAATGAGCAGTTCTTC,CASSSAGGPNNEQFF
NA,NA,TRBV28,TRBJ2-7,TGTGCCAGCAGTCCTACGACAGGATACTCCTACGAGCAGTACTTC,CASSPTTGYSYEQYF
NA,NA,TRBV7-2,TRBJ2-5,TGTGCCAGCAGCTTAGCTACATCAGAGACCCAGTACTTC,CASSLATSETQYF
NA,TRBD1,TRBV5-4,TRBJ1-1,TGTGCCAGCAGCTTTTGGCGCCAGTCCCGGGACAGGGACACTGAAGCTTTCTTT,CASSFWRQSRDRDTEAFF
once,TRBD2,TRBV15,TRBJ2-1,TGTGCCACCAGCAGAGATAAACTAGCGCCGTACAATGAGCAGTTCTTC,CATSRDKLAPYNEQFF
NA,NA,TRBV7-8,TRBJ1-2,TGTGCCAGCAGCCCACGACAGGTGGCCCTCTATGGCTACACCTTC,CASSPRQVALYGYTF
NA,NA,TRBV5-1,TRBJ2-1,TGCGCCAGCAGCTTGGCCCTAATGGAGGCTGAGCAGTTCTTC,CASSLALMEAEQFF
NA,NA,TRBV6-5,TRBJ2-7,TGTGCCAGCAGACGCTCACAGGGAACTTTCTACGAGCAGTACTTC,CASRRSQGTFYEQYF
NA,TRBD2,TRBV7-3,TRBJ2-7,TGTGCCAGCAGCTTCCGACTAGCGGGTGTATACGAGCAGTACTTC,CASSFRLAGVYEQYF
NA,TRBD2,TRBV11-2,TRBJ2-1,TGTGCCAGCAGCTTAGATAAAGTGGTAGCGGGGCTTCGTGAGCAGTTCTTC,CASSLDKVVAGLREQFF
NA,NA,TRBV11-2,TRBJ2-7,TGTGCCAGCAGCTTGCGTTACGAGCAGTACTTC,CASSLRYEQYF
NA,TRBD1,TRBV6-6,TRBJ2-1,TGTGCCAGCAGGCCCGGGACAGGGGGCAACAATGAGCAGTTCTTC,CASRPGTGGNNEQFF
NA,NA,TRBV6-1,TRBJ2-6,TGTGCCAGCAGTGACCCCAGTTTTCCTGGGGCCAACGTCCTGACTTTC,CASSDPSFPGANVLTF
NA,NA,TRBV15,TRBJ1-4,TGTGCCACCAGCAGAGAGGTTATAGCTAATGAAAAACTGTTTTTT,CATSREVIANEKLFF
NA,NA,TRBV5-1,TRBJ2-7,TGCGCCAGCAGCTTGGGTACGGGGGACCCAACCTACGAGCAGTACTTC,CASSLGTGDPTYEQYF
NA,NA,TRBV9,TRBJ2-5,TGTGCCAGCAGCGTAGGACCGCGGACAGAAGAGACCCAGTACTTC,CASSVGPRTEETQYF
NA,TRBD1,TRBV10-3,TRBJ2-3,TGTGCCATCAGTGACCGGGACAGGGACACAGATACGCAGTATTTT,CAISDRDRDTDTQYF
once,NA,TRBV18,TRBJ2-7,TGTGCCAGCTCACCACGTGAGGTCTACGAGCAGTACTTC,CASSPREVYEQYF
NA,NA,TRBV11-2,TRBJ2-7,TGTGCCAGCAGCTTAGATGTGGGGGGAGGCACTTACGAGCAGTACTTC,CASSLDVGGGTYEQYF
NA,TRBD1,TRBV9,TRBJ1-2,TGTGCCAGCAGCACCGGGACAGGGGCTGGCTACACCTTC,CASSTGTGAGYTF
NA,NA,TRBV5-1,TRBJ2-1,TGCGCCAGCAGCTACATAGGAGTAGCAAACAATGAGCAGTTCTTC,CASSYIGVANNEQFF
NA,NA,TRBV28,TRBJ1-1,TGTGCCAGCAGTTTTGGGACATTGAACACTGAAGCTTTCTTT,CASSFGTLNTEAFF
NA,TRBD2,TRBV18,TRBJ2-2,TGTGCCAGCTCACCTAGCGGGGGAACGAACACCGGGGAGCTGTTTTTT,CASSPSGGTNTGELFF
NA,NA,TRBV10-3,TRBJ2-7,TGTGCCATCAGTGAGACAGGAACTCTTGTCTCCTACGAGCAGTACTTC,CAISETGTLVSYEQYF
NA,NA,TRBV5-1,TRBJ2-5,TGCGCCAGCAGCTTGGCCGTGGAAGAGACCCAGTACTTC,CASSLAVEETQYF
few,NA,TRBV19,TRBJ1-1,TGTGCCAGTAGAGACCCCGGGAGGCAGAACACTGAAGCTTTCTTT,CASRDPGRQNTEAFF
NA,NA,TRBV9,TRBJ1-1,TGTGCCAGCAGCCCTCGTATTAACACTGAAGCTTTCTTT,CASSPRINTEAFF
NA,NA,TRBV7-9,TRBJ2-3,TGTGCCAGCAGCGGCAGACAGAGCACAGATACGCAGTATTTT,CASSGRQSTDTQYF
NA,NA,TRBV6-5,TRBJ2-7,TGTGCCAGCAGTTATGGCCTTTGGTACGAGCAGTACTTC,CASSYGLWYEQYF
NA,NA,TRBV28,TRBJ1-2,TGTGCCAGCAGTTTATTCATACATCCCCGACTCGGAGGCTACACCTTC,CASSLFIHPRLGGYTF
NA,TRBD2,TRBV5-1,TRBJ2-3,TGCGCCAGCAGCACCGGGACTAGCGGGATTGGGAGCACAGATACGCAGTATTTT,CASSTGTSGIGSTDTQYF
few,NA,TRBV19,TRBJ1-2,TGTGCCAGTAGTGTGTCCACGGGGTATAGTGGCTACACCTTC,CASSVSTGYSGYTF
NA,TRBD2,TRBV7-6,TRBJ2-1,TGTGCCAGCAGCCGAGCGGGAGGCTCCTACAATGAGCAGTTCTTC,CASSRAGGSYNEQFF